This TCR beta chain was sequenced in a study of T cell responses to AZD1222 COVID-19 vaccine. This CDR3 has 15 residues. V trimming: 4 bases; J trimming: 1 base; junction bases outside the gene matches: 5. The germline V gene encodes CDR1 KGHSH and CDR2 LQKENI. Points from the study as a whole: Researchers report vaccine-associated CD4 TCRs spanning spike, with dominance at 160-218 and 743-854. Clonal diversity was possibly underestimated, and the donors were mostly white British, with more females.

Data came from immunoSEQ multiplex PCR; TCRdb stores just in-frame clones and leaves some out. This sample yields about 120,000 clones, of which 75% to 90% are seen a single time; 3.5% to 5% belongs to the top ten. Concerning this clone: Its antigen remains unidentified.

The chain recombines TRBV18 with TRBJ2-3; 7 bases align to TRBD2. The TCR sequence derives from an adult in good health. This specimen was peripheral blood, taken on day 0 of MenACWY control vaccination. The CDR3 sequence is CASSQSLAGTDTQYF. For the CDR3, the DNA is TGTGCCAGCTCACAGAGTCTAGCGGGCACAGATACGCAGTATTTT.